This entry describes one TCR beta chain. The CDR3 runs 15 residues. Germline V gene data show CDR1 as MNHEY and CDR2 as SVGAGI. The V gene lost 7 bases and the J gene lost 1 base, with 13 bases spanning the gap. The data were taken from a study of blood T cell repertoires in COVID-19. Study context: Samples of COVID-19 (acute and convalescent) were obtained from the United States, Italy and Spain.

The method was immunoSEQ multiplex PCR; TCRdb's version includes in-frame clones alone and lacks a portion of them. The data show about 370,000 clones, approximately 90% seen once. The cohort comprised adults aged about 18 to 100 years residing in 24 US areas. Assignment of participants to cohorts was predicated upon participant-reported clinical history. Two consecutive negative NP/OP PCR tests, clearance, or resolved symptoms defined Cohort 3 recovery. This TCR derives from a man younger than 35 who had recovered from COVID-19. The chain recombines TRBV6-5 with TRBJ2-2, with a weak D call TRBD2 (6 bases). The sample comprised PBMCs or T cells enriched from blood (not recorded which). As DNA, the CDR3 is TGTGCCAGCAAGGCGGAGGGTAGGAACACCGGGGAGCTGTTTTTT. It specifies CASKAEGRNTGELFF.